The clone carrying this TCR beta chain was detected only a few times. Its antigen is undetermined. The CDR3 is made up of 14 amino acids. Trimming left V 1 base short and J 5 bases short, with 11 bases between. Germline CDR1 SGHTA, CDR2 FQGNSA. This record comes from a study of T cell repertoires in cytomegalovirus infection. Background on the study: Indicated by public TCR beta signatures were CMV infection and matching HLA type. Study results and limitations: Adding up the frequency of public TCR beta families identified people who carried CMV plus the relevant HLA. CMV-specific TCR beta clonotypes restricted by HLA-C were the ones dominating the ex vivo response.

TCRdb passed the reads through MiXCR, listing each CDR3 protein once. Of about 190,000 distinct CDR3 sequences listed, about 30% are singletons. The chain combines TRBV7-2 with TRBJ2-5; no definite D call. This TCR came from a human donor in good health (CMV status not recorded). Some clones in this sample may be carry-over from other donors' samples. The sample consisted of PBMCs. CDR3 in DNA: TGTGCCAGCAGCTTAGTGGCAACAGAGGAGACCCAGTACTTC. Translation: CASSLVATEETQYF. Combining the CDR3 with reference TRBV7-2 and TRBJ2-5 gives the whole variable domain GAGVSQSPSNKVTEKGKDVELRCDPISGHTALYWYRQSLGQGLEFLIYFQGNSAPDKSGLPSDRFSAERTGGSVSTLTIQRTQQEDSAVYLCASSLVATEETQYFGPGTRLLVL.